This T cell receptor (beta chain) was sequenced during a study of blood T cell repertoires in COVID-19. Study as a whole: Spain, Italy and the United States supplied samples that represented acute and convalescent COVID-19. In each case, the material was cDNA or gDNA derived from T cells, B-cell-depleted T cells, or PBMCs.

Original analysis: The assay estimated nucleated cells by amplifying reference gene primers. Generated by immunoSEQ multiplex PCR, the TCRdb table keeps only in-frame clones and is missing some. V, J and clone size derive from that table, while D and trimming were established from the DNA sequence. The sample carries 130,000 or so clones, 81% recorded once. V lost 1 base and J 2 bases, leaving 13 bases between the germline ends. CDR1 SGHRS and CDR2 YFSETQ come from the germline V gene. The CDR3 extends over 16 amino acids. Sequencing was carried out using peripheral blood. The rearrangement links TRBV5-1 to TRBJ1-3; D may be TRBD1 (5 bases). The source of this sequence is a woman aged 55-69 years with active or convalescent COVID-19. The CDR3, as DNA: TGCGCCAGCAGCTTGAGGGCGGCAGGGACTGGAAACACCATATATTTT. Translation gives CASSLRAAGTGNTIYF.